The clone carrying this TCR beta chain was counted only a few times. Antigen specificity is unknown. These data are taken from a study of beta chain features in type 1 diabetes. Study details: Examination spanned about 99 million sorted cells from all samples. Whole-study results and caveats: Naive, central memory and regulatory TCRB repertoires appeared more similar among patients than healthy donors.

Of the isolated RNA, all was reverse transcribed, and so the sequenced material was expressed TCRB transcripts. The method was immunoSEQ multiplex PCR; TCRdb's version includes in-frame clones alone and lacks a portion of them. This repertoire shows roughly 130,000 clones, approximately 9.2% found once; its top ten account for roughly 0.69%. CDR3 length: 14 residues. Germline values: CDR1 SEHNR, CDR2 FQNEAQ (reference sequence). The V and J ends lost 1 base and 4 bases respectively, with 11 bases between them. By way of CD45RO/CCR7/CD25/CD127/CD95/CD27, the CD4+ regulatory, stem cell-like memory, central memory and naive cells were sorted.

The genes are TRBV7-9 and TRBJ2-7, with unresolved D. Material for sequencing was central memory CD4+ T cells from blood. The origin of this receptor is a man between 18 and 29 years old in good health. In DNA, the CDR3 is TGTGCCAGCAGCTTAGAAAGCGCCCAATACGAGCAGTACTTC. This codes for CASSLESAQYEQYF.